The rows below give T cell receptor beta chains drawn from one sample of a study of blood T cell dynamics during melanoma immunotherapy. The method was immunoSEQ multiplex PCR; TCRdb's version includes in-frame clones alone and lacks a portion of them. The sample shows about 14,000 clones, about nine tenths of them seen only once. The specimen comprised blood, sampled from a patient treated with checkpoint blockade. The receptors were sampled from a human donor with melanoma. The CDR3 runs from the conserved cysteine through the conserved F or W. The D gene is left open where the match is weak. Clone size, where shown, is once, few, many, or a class for clones that have expanded.

.	12	TRBV19	.	TRBJ2-3	CASSKETDTQYF	TGTGCCAGTAGTAAGGAGACAGATACGCAGTATTTT
.	17	TRBV9	TRBD2	TRBJ2-7	CASSGPSGEGPSYEQYF	TGTGCCAGCAGCGGACCTAGCGGGGAGGGCCCTTCCTACGAGCAGTACTTC
.	11	TRBV7-2	.	TRBJ1-2	CASSLEYGYTF	TGTGCCAGCAGCTTAGAATATGGCTACACCTTC
.	14	TRBV6-1	TRBD2	TRBJ2-7	CASIGGSYSYEQYF	TGTGCCAGCATCGGGGGGAGCTACTCCTACGAGCAGTACTTC
.	15	TRBV6-6	.	TRBJ2-3	CASSSRGLSTDTQYF	TGTGCCAGCAGTTCCCGGGGCCTTAGCACAGATACGCAGTATTTT
.	14	TRBV9	.	TRBJ1-2	CASSVEDNNYGYTF	TGTGCCAGCAGCGTGGAGGACAATAACTATGGCTACACCTTC
.	11	TRBV7-6	.	TRBJ1-1	CASSLGNEAFF	TGTGCCAGCAGCTTGGGGAATGAAGCTTTCTTT
.	16	TRBV7-3	.	TRBJ1-3	CASSLSGANSGNTIYF	TGTGCCAGCAGCTTAAGTGGGGCCAACTCTGGAAACACCATATATTTT
.	13	TRBV6-5	.	TRBJ1-2	CASSYRAGHGYTF	TGTGCCAGCAGTTACAGGGCAGGCCATGGCTACACCTTC
.	13	TRBV7-2	.	TRBJ1-5	CASSSNGGQPQHF	TGTGCCAGCAGCTCCAACGGGGGACAGCCCCAGCATTTT
.	13	TRBV2	.	TRBJ2-1	CASSEGVYNEQFF	TGTGCCAGCAGTGAAGGGGTCTACAATGAGCAGTTCTTC
.	16	TRBV4-1	.	TRBJ1-4	CASSQGPTATNEKLFF	TGCGCCAGCAGCCAGGGACCGACTGCAACTAATGAAAAACTGTTTTTT
.	12	TRBV2	TRBD1	TRBJ1-2	CASRADRGGYTF	TGTGCCAGCAGGGCGGACAGGGGAGGCTACACCTTC
.	15	TRBV6-5	.	TRBJ1-6	CASSRTQGYNSPLHF	TGTGCCAGCAGCCGGACCCAGGGCTATAATTCACCCCTCCACTTT
.	14	TRBV9	.	TRBJ2-5	CASSLVGAAETQYF	TGTGCCAGTAGCCTGGTGGGGGCAGCCGAGACCCAGTACTTC
.	15	TRBV7-7	.	TRBJ2-2	CASSLDPGNTGELFF	TGTGCTAGCAGCTTAGACCCTGGGAACACCGGGGAGCTGTTTTTT
.	17	TRBV4-1	TRBD2	TRBJ2-3	CASSPSPASGVSDTQYF	TGCGCCAGCAGCCCCTCCCCGGCTAGCGGGGTGTCAGATACGCAGTATTTT
.	16	TRBV11-2	.	TRBJ2-1	CASSLADRSSYNEQFF	TGTGCCAGCAGCTTAGCAGACAGGAGCTCCTACAATGAGCAGTTCTTC
.	13	TRBV7-2	.	TRBJ1-5	CASSLGADQPQHF	TGTGCCAGCAGCTTAGGGGCAGATCAGCCCCAGCATTTT
.	13	TRBV4-3	.	TRBJ1-2	CASSLTPRGGYTF	TGCGCCAGCAGCCTTACGCCCAGGGGAGGCTACACCTTC
once	14	TRBV2	.	TRBJ2-5	CASSSGAEGETQYF	TGTGCCAGCAGTTCAGGGGCGGAGGGAGAGACCCAGTACTTC
once	17	TRBV5-4	TRBD2	TRBJ2-3	CASSPKRLAGAGDTQYF	TGTGCCAGCAGCCCAAAACGACTAGCGGGGGCTGGGGATACGCAGTATTTT
few	11	TRBV20-1	.	TRBJ1-2	CSASMDYGYTF	TGCAGTGCTAGCATGGACTATGGCTACACCTTC
.	14	TRBV7-9	.	TRBJ1-5	CASSSTVSNQPQHF	TGTGCCAGCAGCTCGACAGTTAGCAATCAGCCCCAGCATTTT
.	16	TRBV2	.	TRBJ2-6	CASSPAGRTEANVLTF	TGTGCCAGCAGTCCCGCCGGACGTACAGAGGCCAACGTCCTGACTTTC
.	16	TRBV9	TRBD1	TRBJ1-1	CASSVTGQGRDTEAFF	TGTGCCAGCAGCGTAACCGGACAGGGACGGGACACTGAAGCTTTCTTT
.	15	TRBV7-2	TRBD2	TRBJ2-5	CASSQPSGGGETQYF	TGTGCCAGCAGCCAGCCTTCGGGAGGCGGAGAGACCCAGTACTTC
.	15	TRBV9	TRBD2	TRBJ2-3	CASSGGTSGIDTQYF	TGTGCCAGCAGCGGGGGGACTAGCGGTATAGATACGCAGTATTTT
.	13	TRBV6-5	TRBD1	TRBJ2-2	CASRGGQFGELFF	TGTGCCAGCAGAGGGGGACAGTTCGGGGAGCTGTTTTTT
.	14	TRBV19	.	TRBJ2-3	CASLGGMLRDTQYF	TGTGCTAGTTTAGGGGGAATGCTAAGAGATACGCAGTATTTT
.	14	TRBV4-3	.	TRBJ1-5	CASSQNPSNQPQHF	TGCGCCAGCAGCCAGAACCCTAGCAATCAGCCCCAGCATTTT
.	14	TRBV7-2	.	TRBJ2-2	CASQKTRGTGELFF	TGTGCCAGTCAGAAAACCAGGGGCACCGGGGAGCTGTTTTTT
once	13	TRBV14	TRBD2	TRBJ2-3	CASSQDLAGGQYF	TGTGCCAGCAGCCAAGATCTAGCGGGGGGCCAGTATTTT
.	17	TRBV9	.	TRBJ1-4	CASSFTPGGATNEKLFF	TGTGCCAGCAGCTTCACCCCCGGGGGTGCAACTAATGAAAAACTGTTTTTT
.	18	TRBV4-2	.	TRBJ2-2	CASSQAPQGGHRVGELFF	TGTGCCAGCAGCCAAGCCCCCCAAGGGGGGCACAGAGTCGGGGAGCTGTTTTTT
.	14	TRBV10-3	.	TRBJ2-3	CAISMGHGTDTQYF	TGTGCCATCAGCATGGGCCACGGCACAGATACGCAGTATTTT
.	13	TRBV19	.	TRBJ1-5	CASSERGDQPQHF	TGTGCCAGTAGTGAAAGGGGCGATCAGCCCCAGCATTTT
once	14	TRBV18	.	TRBJ2-1	CASSPRGLYNEQFF	TGTGCCAGCTCACCGAGGGGCCTCTACAATGAGCAGTTCTTC
.	12	TRBV7-2	.	TRBJ2-3	CASSLDVNTQYF	TGTGCCAGCAGCTTAGACGTGAATACGCAGTATTTT